Listed here are 18 T cell receptor beta chains from one sample, sequenced in a study of shared clonotypes between healthy human individuals. Sequencing was performed with immunoSEQ multiplex PCR; in TCRdb, only in-frame clones are kept and a portion is missing. The data show around 2.5 million clones, 93% seen once. Material: naive CD4+ T cells from PBMCs. Documented subset: CD45RA+ positively selected. All receptors come from a young man in good health. Some clones in this sample may be carry-over from other donors' samples.

The chain couples TRBV7-9 to TRBJ2-1; D is undetermined. The V gene lost 3 bases and the J gene lost 10 bases, with 16 bases spanning the gap. The CDR3 runs 14 residues. CDR1 and CDR2 from the germline V gene are SEHNR and FQNEAQ (reference sequence). DNA for the CDR3: TGTGCCAGCAGCTTTGGGCGACAAACCAGGGAGCAGTTCTTC. Translated: CASSFGRQTREQFF.

V usage is TRBV19 and J usage is TRBJ2-2, with no clear D. Trimming removed 5 bases at V and 6 bases at J, with 10 bases between. This CDR3 region has 13 residues. CDR1 is LNHDA and CDR2 is SQIVND in the germline V gene (reference sequence). CDR3 DNA: TGTGCCAGTAGTGCCGCCATACCCGGGGAGCTGTTTTTT. Its translation: CASSAAIPGELFF.

CDR3 residues: CASSLNIRDRYGYTF. The DNA of the CDR3 is TGTGCCAGCAGCCTTAACATCCGGGACCGGTATGGCTACACCTTC. V and J are TRBV14 and TRBJ1-2; tentatively, D is TRBD1 (5 bases). The CDR3 totals 15 residues. V was clipped by 4 bases and J by 5 bases, with 17 bases between them. Germline V gives CDR1 SGHDN, CDR2 FVKESK. Supplemented by reference TRBV14 and TRBJ1-2, the full variable domain reads EAGVTQFPSHSVIEKGQTVTLRCDPISGHDNLYWYRRVMGKEIKFLLHFVKESKQDESGMPNNRFLAERTGGTYSTLKVQPAELEDSGVYFCASSLNIRDRYGYTFGSGTRLTVV.

The chain links TRBV21-1 to TRBJ2-3; the table's D call TRBD2 went unverified against the DNA. TRBV21-1 is a pseudogene locus. The CDR3 sequence is 18 residues long. The CDR3 sequence: CANRKGSSSGRAPDTQYF. CDR3 DNA: TGTGCCAACCGAAAGGGATCTTCTAGCGGGAGGGCCCCAGATACGCAGTATTTT.

CDR3 in amino acids: CASSLIGNLYEQYF. As DNA, the CDR3 is TGTGCCAGCAGCTTAATAGGGAATCTCTACGAGCAGTACTTC. The genes are TRBV7-9 and TRBJ2-7; D is undetermined. The V gene lost 2 bases and the J gene lost 3 bases, with 11 bases spanning the gap. The germline V gene has CDR1 SEHNR and CDR2 FQNEAQ (reference sequence). This CDR3 contains 14 residues. The full variable domain, completed using reference TRBV7-9 and TRBJ2-7, is DTGVSQNPRHKITKRGQNVTFRCDPISEHNRLYWYRQTLGQGPEFLTYFQNEAQLEKSRLLSDRFSAERPKGSFSTLEIQRTEQGDSAMYLCASSLIGNLYEQYFGPGTRLTVT.

The chain recombines TRBV20-1 with TRBJ2-4, with D unclear. Germline values: CDR1 DFQATT, CDR2 SNEGSKA (reference sequence). CDR3 size: 11 residues. The CDR3 DNA reads as TGCAGCGGAGAGGTCGGAAACATTCAGTACTTC. Translation gives CSGEVGNIQYF.

J is TRBJ1-6 and V is TRBV5-6; 7 bases match TRBD1. V gave up 4 bases and J gave up 8 bases; unmatched junction bases: 6. CDR3 size: 14 residues. Germline CDR1 reads SGHDT; CDR2 reads YYEEEE. The CDR3 DNA is TGTGCCAGCAGCCGACAGGGTTCCGATTCACCCCTCCACTTT. Its translation: CASSRQGSDSPLHF.

The rearrangement joins TRBV7-8 to TRBJ1-5; 8 bases align to TRBD1. J gave up 2 bases and V 3 bases, and 3 bases lay outside the gene matches. This CDR3 has 15 residues. The germline CDR1 and CDR2 sequences are SGHVS and FQNEAQ. DNA of the CDR3: TGTGCCAGCAGCTTCCAGGGGGCCGGCAATCAGCCCCAGCATTTT. This gives the protein CASSFQGAGNQPQHF.

The chain uses TRBV28 and TRBJ1-2; D gene uncertain. The V end lost 7 bases, the J end lost 4 bases, and 10 bases lay between the germline ends. CDR3 length: 12 amino acids. Germline lookup yields CDR1 MDHEN and CDR2 SYDVKM. The CDR3 region is CASMQTPYGYTF. As DNA, the CDR3 is TGTGCCAGCATGCAGACCCCCTATGGCTACACCTTC.

The chain uses TRBV5-1 and TRBJ2-7, with D maybe TRBD1 (6 bases). The CDR3 spans 14 residues. The ends were cut back, 2 bases at V and 2 bases at J, with 11 bases in the middle. Germline assignment: CDR1 SGHRS and CDR2 YFSETQ. The CDR3 protein is CASSLPRDTYEQYF. The CDR3 DNA reads TGCGCCAGCAGCTTACCCCGGGACACCTACGAGCAGTACTTC.

This chain uses TRBV19 with TRBJ1-2; D remains unclear. CDR1 LNHDA and CDR2 SQIVND come from the germline V gene (reference sequence). CDR3 size: 15 residues. Between the trimmed V and J ends, which lost 6 bases and 6 bases, there was a span of 20 bases. CDR3 sequence: CASRSTGETAHGYTF. Here the CDR3 DNA reads TGTGCCAGTAGGTCTACCGGGGAGACGGCCCATGGCTACACCTTC.

The chain is built from TRBV9 and TRBJ2-3, with 12 bases aligning to TRBD2. From germline, CDR1 is SGDLS and CDR2 YYNGEE. J gave up 2 bases and V 5 bases, and 9 bases lay outside the gene matches. The CDR3 covers 17 residues. The DNA of the CDR3 is TGTGCCAGCAGGGATGGGACTAGCGGGTGGTTCACAGATACGCAGTATTTT. Its protein product is CASRDGTSGWFTDTQYF.

The rearrangement uses TRBV2 and TRBJ2-7, with a weak D call TRBD1 (6 bases). This CDR3 is built from 15 residues. Trimming shortened V by 9 bases and J by 6 bases, and 24 bases separated the two germline ends. CDR1 is SNHLY, CDR2 FYNNEI, per germline. The CDR3 loop is CARSGSGQRAAEQYF. For the CDR3, the DNA is TGTGCCAGGAGCGGATCTGGACAGAGAGCTGCCGAGCAGTACTTC.

J is TRBJ2-1 and V is TRBV5-1; 9 bases fit TRBD2. Germline V gives CDR1 SGHRS, CDR2 YFSETQ. The CDR3 loop spans 17 amino acids. Losses at the gene ends were 4 bases for V and 6 bases for J; bases not matched to a gene: 14. The CDR3 region has the DNA TGCGCCAGCAGCCACGGGACTAGCACATATATAGGCAATGAGCAGTTCTTC. Translation gives CASSHGTSTYIGNEQFF.

The chain links TRBV4-2 to TRBJ1-1; 7 bases agree with TRBD1. Germline CDR1 reads LGHNA; CDR2 reads YNFKEQ. The V and J ends lost 0 bases and 5 bases, in that order; junction bases with no gene match: 6. This CDR3 is built from 15 residues. CDR3 loop: CASSQDAGGGTEAFF. DNA of the CDR3: TGTGCCAGCAGCCAAGATGCAGGGGGGGGAACTGAAGCTTTCTTT.

The chain recombines TRBV19 with TRBJ1-5; D perhaps matches TRBD1 (6 bases). The length of the CDR3 is 15 residues. Germline-derived CDR1 and CDR2 are LNHDA and SQIVND (reference sequence). V lost 4 bases and J lost 9, with 19 bases in between. For the CDR3, the DNA is TGTGCCAGTAGTAGGGGGCAAGGGGACGCTCGGCCCCAGCATTTT. It yields the protein CASSRGQGDARPQHF.

CDR3 nucleotide sequence: TGTGCCATCGGGACCAGGGAGCAGTTCTTC. Translation: CAIGTREQFF. This chain connects TRBV10-3 to TRBJ2-1; the D gene could be TRBD1 or TRBD2 (5 bases each). There are 10 residues in the CDR3. Trimming removed 8 bases from V and 10 bases from J, with 9 bases in between. Germline loops: CDR1 ENHRY, CDR2 SYGVKD.

This clone came up once. The chain employs TRBV28 and TRBJ2-3; 9 nucleotides agree with TRBD1. This CDR3 has 16 residues. Germline V gene lookup returns CDR1 MDHEN and CDR2 SYDVKM. The CDR3 coding sequence is TGTGCTGGGGGGCGCGGGCGGGACAGGGGCACAGATACGCAGTATTTT. It yields the protein CAGGRGRDRGTDTQYF.